This T cell receptor (beta chain) was captured in a study of T cell repertoires in cytomegalovirus infection. Overall study: An indication of both CMV infection and matching HLA type came from public TCR beta signatures.

Study-wide findings and caveats: Totalled public TCR beta family frequency picked out people who carried CMV plus the relevant HLA. The ex vivo response showed dominance by HLA-C-restricted CMV-specific TCR beta clonotypes.

Each CDR3 protein is one row after TCRdb ran MiXCR on the reads. The sample lists 150,000 to 200,000 distinct CDR3 sequences, roughly 9.8% occurring once. This clonotype was observed at least ten times. The antigen remains unidentified. The TCR comes from a human donor in good health (CMV status not recorded). Some clones in this sample may be carry-over from other donors' samples. The sample consisted of PBMCs.

This chain's CDR3 is CASKPGLAADTQYF. DNA of the CDR3: TGTGCCAGCAAACCGGGGCTGGCGGCAGATACGCAGTATTTT. This chain uses TRBV6-1 with TRBJ2-3, with D perhaps being TRBD1 or TRBD2 (5 bases each). V shed 7 bases and J shed 4 bases, with 15 bases lying between them. This CDR3 has 14 amino acids. Germline loops: CDR1 MNHNS, CDR2 SASEGT.